This is a list of T cell receptor beta chains from one sample in a study of blood T cell repertoires in COVID-19. Measured with immunoSEQ multiplex PCR; TCRdb has only the in-frame clones, and not every one. The sample yields about 300,000 clones, nearly 90% seen once. What was sequenced was PBMCs or T cells enriched from blood (not recorded which). The receptors here all came from a woman between 45 and 65 years old who had been exposed to COVID-19. CDR3s include the opening cysteine and the closing phenylalanine or tryptophan. A D gene is named only where the DNA matches it firmly. Where a row states a size, it is once, few, many or the class of an expanded clone; other rows omit it.

cdr3_aa	cdr3_nt	clone_size	v_call	cdr3_length	j_call	d_call
CASRLGQVKQDTQYF	TGTGCCAGCAGACTGGGACAGGTTAAACAAGATACGCAGTATTTT	NA	TRBV5-4	15	TRBJ2-3	TRBD1
CASSRGEPYNEQFF	TGCGCCAGCAGCCGGGGGGAACCCTACAATGAGCAGTTCTTC	NA	TRBV5-1	14	TRBJ2-1	TRBD2
CASRTEDRPNSPLHF	TGTGCCAGCAGGACCGAGGACAGGCCTAATTCACCCCTCCACTTT	NA	TRBV2	15	TRBJ1-6	TRBD1
CASSLGAYPEAFF	TGTGCCAGCAGTCTGGGGGCTTATCCTGAAGCTTTCTTT	NA	TRBV3-1/TRBV3-2	13	TRBJ1-1	NA
CARGITVEGAARLGYGYTF	TGTGCCAGGGGTATAACAGTCGAGGGTGCCGCCCGCTTAGGCTATGGCTACACCTTC	NA	TRBV28	19	TRBJ1-2	NA
CASSPSGEWARQYF	TGTGCCAGCAGCCCATCGGGGGAATGGGCGAGGCAGTACTTC	NA	TRBV5-4	14	TRBJ2-7	NA
CASSVPSGSSSYEQYF	TGTGCCAGCAGTGTCCCTAGCGGGTCGAGCTCCTACGAGCAGTACTTC	once	TRBV2	16	TRBJ2-7	TRBD2
CASSQQGLGNTIYF	TGCGCCAGCAGCCAACAGGGCCTAGGAAACACCATATATTTT	NA	TRBV4-1	14	TRBJ1-3	NA
CASSLRTSGSGYEQYF	TGTGCCAGCAGTTTACGGACTAGCGGCAGTGGTTACGAGCAGTACTTC	NA	TRBV27	16	TRBJ2-7	TRBD2
CASSRASGTGTSGELFF	TGTGCCAGTAGTAGAGCATCCGGGACAGGGACTAGCGGGGAGCTGTTTTTT	NA	TRBV19	17	TRBJ2-2	NA
CASRFLGERSYEQYF	TGTGCCAGCAGGTTCCTCGGGGAGAGGTCCTACGAGCAGTACTTC	NA	TRBV27	15	TRBJ2-7	NA
CASRPRQATEAFF	TGTGCCAGCAGGCCACGACAGGCTACTGAAGCTTTCTTT	NA	TRBV6-5	13	TRBJ1-1	NA
CASSQLLGLRGTEAFF	TGCGCCAGCAGCCAACTACTGGGTCTCAGGGGGACTGAAGCTTTCTTT	NA	TRBV4-1	16	TRBJ1-1	TRBD1
CASSPSSQGYGYGYTF	TGTGCCAGCAGCCCCTCATCACAGGGGTATGGCTATGGCTACACCTTC	few	TRBV9	16	TRBJ1-2	TRBD1
CASSQHRGNQPQHF	TGTGCCAGCAGTCAACACAGGGGCAATCAGCCCCAGCATTTT	NA	TRBV6-5	14	TRBJ1-5	NA
CASSMGLDRGRRGYTF	TGTGCCAGTAGTATGGGACTCGACAGGGGGCGGCGGGGCTACACCTTC	NA	TRBV19	16	TRBJ1-2	TRBD1
CATRREPGSSSYEQYF	TGTGCCACCAGGCGGGAACCCGGCTCAAGCTCCTACGAGCAGTACTTC	NA	TRBV15	16	TRBJ2-7	NA
CASSQARRTNEKLFF	TGTGCCAGCAGCCAGGCGAGGAGAACTAATGAAAAACTGTTTTTT	NA	TRBV3-1/TRBV3-2	15	TRBJ1-4	NA
CASSKKGRGFAKNIQYF	TGTGCCAGCAGCAAAAAGGGGAGGGGCTTCGCCAAAAACATTCAGTACTTC	NA	TRBV21-1	17	TRBJ2-4	NA
CASSSLGHTGGDRTSNQPQHF	TGTGCCAGCAGCTCTTTGGGCCATACAGGGGGAGATAGAACTAGCAATCAGCCCCAGCATTTT	NA	TRBV28	21	TRBJ1-5	TRBD1
CSVGLGQGSGQPQHF	TGCAGCGTAGGGCTTGGACAGGGAAGTGGTCAGCCCCAGCATTTT	NA	TRBV29-1	15	TRBJ1-5	TRBD1
CASSEGSGLWNQPQHF	TGTGCCAGCAGTGAGGGGTCAGGGTTATGGAATCAGCCCCAGCATTTT	NA	TRBV2	16	TRBJ1-5	NA
CASSLRTGRDTQYF	TGTGCCAGCAGCCTTAGGACAGGGAGAGATACGCAGTATTTT	NA	TRBV5-4	14	TRBJ2-3	TRBD1
CASTLRGATDEQYF	TGTGCCAGCACCTTGCGGGGGGCCACAGACGAGCAGTACTTC	once	TRBV27	14	TRBJ2-7	TRBD2
CASSPDGTAATNEKLFF	TGCGCCAGCAGCCCCGATGGGACAGCTGCAACTAATGAAAAACTGTTTTTT	NA	TRBV5-1	17	TRBJ1-4	TRBD1
CASSLVGGRTYEQYF	TGTGCCAGCAGCTTAGTGGGCGGGAGGACCTACGAGCAGTACTTC	NA	TRBV7-8	15	TRBJ2-7	TRBD2
CASSYEDRIEAFF	TGTGCCAGCAGTTACGAGGACAGGATTGAAGCTTTCTTT	NA	TRBV6-5	13	TRBJ1-1	TRBD1
CASSQESRGGQETQYF	TGTGCCAGCAGCCAAGAATCCCGGGGAGGTCAGGAGACCCAGTACTTC	NA	TRBV3-1/TRBV3-2	16	TRBJ2-5	NA
CASSSGTGFYGYTF	TGTGCCAGCAGCTCCGGGACAGGGTTCTATGGCTACACCTTC	NA	TRBV13	14	TRBJ1-2	TRBD1
CASSETGQGRKTQYF	TGTGCCAGCTCAGAAACGGGACAGGGTCGAAAGACCCAGTACTTC	NA	TRBV18	15	TRBJ2-5	TRBD1
CASGRSSNYGYTF	TGTGCCAGCGGGCGAAGCAGTAACTATGGCTACACCTTC	NA	TRBV2	13	TRBJ1-2	NA
CASRRTANQPQHF	TGTGCCAGCAGAAGGACAGCTAATCAGCCCCAGCATTTT	NA	TRBV6-5	13	TRBJ1-5	NA
CASSPQSRGAETQYF	TGCGCCAGCAGCCCCCAATCGCGGGGGGCAGAGACCCAGTACTTC	NA	TRBV5-1	15	TRBJ2-5	TRBD2
CASSLWGQGRDGYTF	TGTGCCAGCAGCTTATGGGGACAGGGGAGGGATGGCTACACCTTC	NA	TRBV7-2	15	TRBJ1-2	TRBD1
CASSLGLAWGRESYNEQFF	TGTGCCAGCAGCTTAGGATTGGCGTGGGGGCGAGAATCCTACAATGAGCAGTTCTTC	NA	TRBV7-9	19	TRBJ2-1	NA
CASSPQGDGTGELFF	TGTGCCAGCAGCCCCCAGGGGGACGGTACCGGGGAGCTGTTTTTT	NA	TRBV5-4	15	TRBJ2-2	TRBD1
CASSHPGGGQETQYF	TGTGCCAGCAGCCACCCCGGGGGGGGCCAAGAGACCCAGTACTTC	NA	TRBV7-8	15	TRBJ2-5	TRBD2
CASKEGGRTDTQYF	TGTGCCAGCAAGGAAGGGGGCCGCACAGATACGCAGTATTTT	NA	TRBV2	14	TRBJ2-3	TRBD1
CATSRDLRQISYEQYF	TGTGCCACCAGCAGGGACCTAAGACAGATTTCCTACGAGCAGTACTTC	NA	TRBV15	16	TRBJ2-7	NA
CASSQQITNEQFF	TGCGCCAGCAGCCAACAGATCACGAATGAGCAGTTCTTC	few	TRBV4-1	13	TRBJ2-1	NA
CATSRDWQGGLFF	TGTGCCACCAGCAGAGATTGGCAGGGCGGCCTGTTTTTT	NA	TRBV15	13	TRBJ1-4	NA
CASSLRGSGANVLTF	TGTGCCAGCAGTTTAAGGGGATCTGGGGCCAACGTCCTGACTTTC	NA	TRBV28	15	TRBJ2-6	NA